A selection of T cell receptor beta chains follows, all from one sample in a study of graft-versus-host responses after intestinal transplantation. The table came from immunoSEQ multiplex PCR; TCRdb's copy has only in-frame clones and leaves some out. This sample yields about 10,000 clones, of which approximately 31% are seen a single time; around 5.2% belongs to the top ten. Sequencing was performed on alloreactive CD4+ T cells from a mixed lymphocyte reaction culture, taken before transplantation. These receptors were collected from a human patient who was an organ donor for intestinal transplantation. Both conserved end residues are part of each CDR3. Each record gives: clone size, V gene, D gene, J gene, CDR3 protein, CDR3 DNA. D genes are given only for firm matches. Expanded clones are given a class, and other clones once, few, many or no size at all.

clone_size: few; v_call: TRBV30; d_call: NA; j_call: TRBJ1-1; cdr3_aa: CAFPGWAAREAFF; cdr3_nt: TGTGCCTTCCCTGGTTGGGCGGCCCGTGAAGCTTTCTTT
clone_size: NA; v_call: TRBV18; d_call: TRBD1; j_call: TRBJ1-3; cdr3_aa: CASSEGTGNSGNTIYF; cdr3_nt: TGTGCCAGCTCCGAGGGGACAGGGAACTCTGGAAACACCATATATTTT
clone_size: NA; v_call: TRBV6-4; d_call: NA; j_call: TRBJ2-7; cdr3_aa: CASSAQFVSYEQYF; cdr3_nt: TGTGCCAGCAGTGCCCAGTTTGTCAGCTACGAGCAGTACTTC
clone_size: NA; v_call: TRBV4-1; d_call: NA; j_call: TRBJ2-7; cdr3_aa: CASSQEGVYAYEQYF; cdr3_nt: TGCGCCAGCAGCCAAGAGGGAGTTTACGCCTACGAGCAGTACTTC
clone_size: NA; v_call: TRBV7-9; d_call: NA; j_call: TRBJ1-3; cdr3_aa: CASSQEGRVKYF; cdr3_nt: TGTGCCAGCAGCCAAGAAGGCAGGGTTAAATATTTT
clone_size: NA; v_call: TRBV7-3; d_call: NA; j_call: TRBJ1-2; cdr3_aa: CASSFAPGGYTF; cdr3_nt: TGTGCCAGCAGCTTTGCCCCAGGGGGCTACACCTTC
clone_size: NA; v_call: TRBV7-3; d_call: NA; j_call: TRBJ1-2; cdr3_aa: CASSLWTSYGYTF; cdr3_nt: TGTGCCAGCAGCTTATGGACATCCTATGGCTACACCTTC
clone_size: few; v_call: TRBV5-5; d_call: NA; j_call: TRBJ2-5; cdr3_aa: CASSLAETAVVTQYF; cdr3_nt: TGTGCCAGCAGCTTGGCGGAGACAGCCGTGGTGACCCAGTACTTC
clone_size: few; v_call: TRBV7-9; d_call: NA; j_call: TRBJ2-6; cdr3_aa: CASSLVMVPGANVLTF; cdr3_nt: TGTGCCAGCAGCTTAGTTATGGTTCCCGGGGCCAACGTCCTGACTTTC
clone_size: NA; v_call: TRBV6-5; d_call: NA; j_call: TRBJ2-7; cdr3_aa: CAAHPAGGPYEQYF; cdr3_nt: TGTGCCGCCCACCCCGCCGGGGGGCCCTACGAGCAGTACTTC
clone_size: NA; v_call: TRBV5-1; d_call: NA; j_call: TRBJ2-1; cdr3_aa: CASSLEGGGSYNEQFF; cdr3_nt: TGCGCCAGCAGCTTGGAGGGGGGCGGCTCCTACAATGAGCAGTTCTTC
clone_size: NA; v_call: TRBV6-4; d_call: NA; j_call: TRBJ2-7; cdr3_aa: CASSGIRDRWRYEQYF; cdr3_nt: TGTGCCAGCAGTGGAATCCGGGACCGCTGGCGCTACGAGCAGTACTTC
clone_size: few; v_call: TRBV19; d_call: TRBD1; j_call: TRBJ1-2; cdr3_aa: CASSVKATTGTHGYTF; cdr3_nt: TGTGCCAGTAGTGTAAAGGCGACGACAGGGACCCATGGCTACACCTTC
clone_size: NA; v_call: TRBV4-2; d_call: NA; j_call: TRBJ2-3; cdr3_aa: CASSLGADTQYF; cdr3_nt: TGTGCCAGCAGCTTGGGGGCAGATACGCAGTATTTT
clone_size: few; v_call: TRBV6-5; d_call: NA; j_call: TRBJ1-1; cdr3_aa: CASSYGGMDRSEAFF; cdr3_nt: TGTGCCAGCAGTTACGGAGGTATGGATAGGTCTGAAGCTTTCTTT
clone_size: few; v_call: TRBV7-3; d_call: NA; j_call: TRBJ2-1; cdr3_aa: CASSLLGTVYNEQFF; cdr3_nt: TGTGCCAGCAGCTTACTAGGGACGGTATACAATGAGCAGTTCTTC
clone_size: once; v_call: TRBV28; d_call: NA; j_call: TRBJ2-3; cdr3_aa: CASSLFFATGYTDTQYF; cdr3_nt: TGTGCCAGCAGTTTATTTTTCGCTACTGGATACACAGATACGCAGTATTTT
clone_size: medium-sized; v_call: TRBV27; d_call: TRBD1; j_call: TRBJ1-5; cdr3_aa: CASSFTGGNQPQHF; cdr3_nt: TGTGCCAGCAGTTTTACAGGGGGCAATCAGCCCCAGCATTTT
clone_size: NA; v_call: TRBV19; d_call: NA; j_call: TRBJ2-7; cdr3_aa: CASSISDSHYEQYF; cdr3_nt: TGTGCCAGTAGTATCTCCGACAGCCACTACGAGCAGTACTTC
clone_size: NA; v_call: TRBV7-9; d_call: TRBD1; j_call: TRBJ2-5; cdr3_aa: CASSKHRGPLSQETQYF; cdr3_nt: TGTGCCAGCAGCAAACACAGGGGGCCCCTATCACAAGAGACCCAGTACTTC
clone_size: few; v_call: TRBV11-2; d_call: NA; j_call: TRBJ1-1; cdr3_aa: CASSLDGTEAFF; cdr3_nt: TGTGCCAGCAGCTTAGATGGGACAGAAGCTTTCTTT
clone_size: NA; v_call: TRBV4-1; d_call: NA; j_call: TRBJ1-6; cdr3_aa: CASRTGTSGSSYNSPLHF; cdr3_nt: TGCGCCAGCAGGACCGGGACGTCGGGGAGCTCCTATAATTCACCCCTCCACTTT
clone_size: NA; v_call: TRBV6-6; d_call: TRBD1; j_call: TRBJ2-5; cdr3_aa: CAIGTGGETQYF; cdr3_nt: TGTGCCATCGGGACAGGGGGAGAGACCCAGTACTTC
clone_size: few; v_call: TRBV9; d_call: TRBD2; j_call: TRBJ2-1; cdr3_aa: CASSVVGRAGGPDEQFF; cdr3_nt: TGTGCCAGCAGCGTAGTTGGACGAGCGGGGGGCCCCGATGAGCAGTTCTTC
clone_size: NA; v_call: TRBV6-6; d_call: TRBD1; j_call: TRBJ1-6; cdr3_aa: CASSPGTGYSPLHF; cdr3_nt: TGTGCCAGCAGCCCGGGGACAGGGTATTCACCCCTCCACTTT
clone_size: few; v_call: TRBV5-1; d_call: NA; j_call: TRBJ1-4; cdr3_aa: CASSWRGVTDEKLFF; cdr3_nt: TGCGCCAGCAGCTGGCGTGGGGTTACGGATGAAAAACTGTTTTTT
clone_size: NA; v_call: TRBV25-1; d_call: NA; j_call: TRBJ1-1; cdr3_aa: CANWGRTEAFF; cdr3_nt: TGTGCCAACTGGGGGAGGACTGAAGCTTTCTTT
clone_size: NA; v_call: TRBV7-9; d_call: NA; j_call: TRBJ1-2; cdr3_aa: CASRAGNYGYTF; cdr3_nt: TGTGCCAGCAGGGCAGGGAACTATGGCTACACCTTC